These 5 T cell receptor beta chains were all obtained from the same sample, sequenced in a study of CD8+ T cells in alopecia areata. Sequencing used cDNA as its template, made by extracting RNA and reverse transcribing it. This table comes from immunoSEQ multiplex PCR, and its TCRdb copy is limited to in-frame clones, with some not included. Among about 200,000 clones, approximately 60% were seen once, and the ten largest hold nearly 5%. Sequenced material: CD8+ T cells sorted from blood. The receptors originated from a human donor in good health.

J is TRBJ2-1 and V is TRBV29-1, with TRBD1 matching over 7 bases. Per the germline V gene, CDR1 is SQVTM and CDR2 is ANQGSEA. The CDR3 has 14 residues. J was trimmed by 2 bases and V by 1 base; bases with no gene match: 2. The CDR3 loop reads CSVEGTGAYNEQFF. The CDR3 DNA is TGCAGCGTTGAAGGGACAGGTGCCTACAATGAGCAGTTCTTC.

The chain carries TRBV15 and TRBJ1-2, with D unresolved. CDR3 length: 11 amino acids. In germline, CDR1 is LNHNV, CDR2 YYDKDF (reference sequence). V shed 5 bases and J shed 5 bases, with 6 bases lying between them. The CDR3 sequence: CATSRGYGYTF. CDR3 coding DNA: TGTGCCACCAGCCGGGGTTATGGCTACACCTTC.

The chain combines TRBV7-9 with TRBJ1-6; the match to TRBD1 covers 8 bases. Germline loops: CDR1 SEHNR, CDR2 FQNEAQ (reference sequence). V dropped 6 bases and J dropped 11; count of bases not matched to a gene: 9. The CDR3 is 14 amino acids. The CDR3 DNA follows: TGTGCCAGCAGGGATGGACAGGGTCCCCCACCCCTCCACTTT. It translates to CASRDGQGPPPLHF.

The genes are TRBV15 and TRBJ2-3, with 10 nucleotides matching TRBD2. Looked up from germline, CDR1 is LNHNV and CDR2 is YYDKDF (reference sequence). CDR3 length equals 16 residues. With 1 base clipped from V and 4 bases from J, the junction kept 5 bases outside the gene matches. CDR3 sequence: CATSRVGLAGADTQYF. The CDR3 DNA is TGTGCCACCAGCAGAGTAGGTCTAGCGGGGGCAGATACGCAGTATTTT.

J is TRBJ2-1 and V is TRBV4-1; 7 nucleotides line up with TRBD2. CDR3 length: 16 amino acids. Germline V gives CDR1 MGHRA, CDR2 YSYEKL. The junction had 14 bases not matched to a gene; V was cut back by 5 bases and J by 7 bases. CDR3 bases: TGCGCCAGCAGCTCCCCACTCGGGGGGTTGAAGAATGAGCAGTTCTTC. It specifies CASSSPLGGLKNEQFF.